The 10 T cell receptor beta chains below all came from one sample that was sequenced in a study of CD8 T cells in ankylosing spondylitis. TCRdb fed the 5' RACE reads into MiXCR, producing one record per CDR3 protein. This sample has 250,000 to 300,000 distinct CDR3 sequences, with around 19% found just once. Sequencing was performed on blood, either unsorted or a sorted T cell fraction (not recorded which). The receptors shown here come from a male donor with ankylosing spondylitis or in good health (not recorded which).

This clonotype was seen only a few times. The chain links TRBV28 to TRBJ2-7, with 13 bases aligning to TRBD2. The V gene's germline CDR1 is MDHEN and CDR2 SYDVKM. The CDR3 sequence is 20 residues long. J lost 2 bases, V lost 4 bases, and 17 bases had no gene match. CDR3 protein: CASSSPPAGTSGKHTYEQYV. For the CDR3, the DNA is TGTGCCAGCAGTTCGCCCCCAGCCGGGACTAGCGGGAAACATACCTACGAGCAGTACGTC.

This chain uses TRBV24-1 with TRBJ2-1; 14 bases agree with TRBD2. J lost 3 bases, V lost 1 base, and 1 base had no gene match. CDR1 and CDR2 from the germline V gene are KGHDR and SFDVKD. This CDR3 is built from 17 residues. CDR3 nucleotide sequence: TGTGCCACCAGTGATTTTGGGACTAGCGGGAGCTACAATGAGCAGTTCTTC. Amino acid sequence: CATSDFGTSGSYNEQFF.

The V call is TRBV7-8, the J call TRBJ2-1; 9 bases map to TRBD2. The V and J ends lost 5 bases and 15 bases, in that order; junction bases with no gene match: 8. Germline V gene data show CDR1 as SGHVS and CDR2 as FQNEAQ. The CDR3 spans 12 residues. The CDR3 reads CASSPDGTSLFF. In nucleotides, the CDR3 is TGTGCCAGCAGCCCTGACGGGACTAGCCTGTTCTTC.

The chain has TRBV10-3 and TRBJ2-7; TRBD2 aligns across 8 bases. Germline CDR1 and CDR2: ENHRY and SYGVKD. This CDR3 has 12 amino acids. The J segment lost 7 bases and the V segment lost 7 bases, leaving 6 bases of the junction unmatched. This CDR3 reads CAIKATSGEQYV. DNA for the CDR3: TGTGCCATCAAAGCTACTAGCGGTGAGCAGTACGTC.

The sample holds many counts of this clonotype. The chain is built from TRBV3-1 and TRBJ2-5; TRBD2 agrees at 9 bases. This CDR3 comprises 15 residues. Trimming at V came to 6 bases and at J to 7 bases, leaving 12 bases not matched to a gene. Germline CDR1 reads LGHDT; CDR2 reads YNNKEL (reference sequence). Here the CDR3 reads CASSQQAGGPWTQYF. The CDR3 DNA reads TGTGCCAGCAGTCAACAGGCGGGGGGGCCTTGGACCCAGTACTTC.

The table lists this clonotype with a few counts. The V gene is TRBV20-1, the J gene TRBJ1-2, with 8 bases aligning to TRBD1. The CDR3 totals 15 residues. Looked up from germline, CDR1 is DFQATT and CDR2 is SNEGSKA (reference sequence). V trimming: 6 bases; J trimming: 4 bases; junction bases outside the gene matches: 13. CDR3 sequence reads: CSAPGQGNDGYGYTF. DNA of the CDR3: TGCAGTGCCCCTGGACAGGGCAACGATGGCTATGGCTACACCTTC.

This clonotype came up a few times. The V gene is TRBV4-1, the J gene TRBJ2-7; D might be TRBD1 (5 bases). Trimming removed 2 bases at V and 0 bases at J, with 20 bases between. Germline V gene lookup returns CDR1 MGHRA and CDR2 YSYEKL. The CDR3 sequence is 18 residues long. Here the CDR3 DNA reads TGCGCCAGCAGCCAACCAAGGGCGTGTCGACAGAGCTCCTACGAGCAGTACGTC. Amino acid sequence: CASSQPRACRQSSYEQYV.

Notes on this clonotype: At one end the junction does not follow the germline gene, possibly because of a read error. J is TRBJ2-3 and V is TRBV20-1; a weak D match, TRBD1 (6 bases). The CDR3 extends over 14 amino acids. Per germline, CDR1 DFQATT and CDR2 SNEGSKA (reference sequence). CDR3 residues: CSAREARGTDTQYF. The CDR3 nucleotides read TGCAGTGCTAGAGAAGCCAGGGGCACGGATACGCAGTATTTT.

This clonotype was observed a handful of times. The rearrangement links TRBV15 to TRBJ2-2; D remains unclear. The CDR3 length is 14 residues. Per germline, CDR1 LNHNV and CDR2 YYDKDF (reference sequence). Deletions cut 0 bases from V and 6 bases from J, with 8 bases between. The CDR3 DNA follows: TGTGCCACCAGCAGAGACAACCGTGCCGGGGAGCTGTTTTTT. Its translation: CATSRDNRAGELFF.

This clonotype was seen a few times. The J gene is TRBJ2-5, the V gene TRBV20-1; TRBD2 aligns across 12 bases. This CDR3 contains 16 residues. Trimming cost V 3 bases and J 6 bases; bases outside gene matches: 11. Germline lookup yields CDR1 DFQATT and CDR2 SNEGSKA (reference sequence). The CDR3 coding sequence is TGCAGTGCTAGTCCCACTAGCGGGAGGCTTCCACAGACCCAGTACTTC. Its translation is CSASPTSGRLPQTQYF.